This TCR beta chain originates from a study of breast tumors, draining lymph nodes, adjacent tissues. The sample holds many counts of this clonotype. The antigen is undetermined. Samples came from axillary lymph nodes draining the breast cancer. MiXCR, applied by TCRdb to the multiplex PCR reads, yields one record per CDR3 protein. The table includes around 170,000 distinct CDR3 sequences, 30% to 35% detected once. General study findings and limits: Tumor TCR diversity was below lymph nodes but above nontumor tissue. The lymph node origin of tumor T cells was framed as consistent with a hypothesis, not demonstrated. Luminal-like breast cancer showed significantly greater tumor-nontumor repertoire similarity than basal-like breast cancer did. Data fit most tumor T cells coming from lymph node, expanding in tumor.

Trimming pared 4 bases from V and 4 bases from J, leaving 8 bases between. Germline V gene data show CDR1 as LNHDA and CDR2 as SQIVND (reference sequence). This CDR3 comprises 12 residues. The sample consisted of axillary lymph node tissue. The clonotype originates from a female donor with breast cancer. Some clones in this sample may be carry-over from other donors' samples. This chain connects TRBV19 to TRBJ2-7, with D unresolved. CDR3 DNA sequence: TGTGCCAGTAGTACTGGCCGATACGAGCAGTACTTC. Translation: CASSTGRYEQYF.